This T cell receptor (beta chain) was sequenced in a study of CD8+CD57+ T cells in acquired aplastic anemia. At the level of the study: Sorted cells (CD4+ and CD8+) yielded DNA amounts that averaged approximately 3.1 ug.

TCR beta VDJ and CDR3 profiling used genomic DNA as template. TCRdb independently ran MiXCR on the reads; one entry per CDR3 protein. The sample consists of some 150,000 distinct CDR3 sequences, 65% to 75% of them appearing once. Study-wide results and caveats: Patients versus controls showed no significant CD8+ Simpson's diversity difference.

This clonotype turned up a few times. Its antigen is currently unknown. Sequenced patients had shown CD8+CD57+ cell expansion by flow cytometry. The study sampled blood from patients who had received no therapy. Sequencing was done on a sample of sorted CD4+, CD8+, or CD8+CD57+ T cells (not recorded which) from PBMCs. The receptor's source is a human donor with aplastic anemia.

CDR3: CASSLDSDSPYEQYF. In DNA form, the CDR3 reads TGTGCCAGCAGCTTAGACTCGGACAGTCCCTACGAGCAGTACTTC. The rearrangement joins TRBV7-6 to TRBJ2-7, with TRBD1 as a possible D gene (6 bases). Trimming removed 1 base from V and 2 bases from J, with 12 bases in between. CDR1 and CDR2 from the germline V gene are SGHVS and FNYEAQ. The CDR3 has 15 residues.